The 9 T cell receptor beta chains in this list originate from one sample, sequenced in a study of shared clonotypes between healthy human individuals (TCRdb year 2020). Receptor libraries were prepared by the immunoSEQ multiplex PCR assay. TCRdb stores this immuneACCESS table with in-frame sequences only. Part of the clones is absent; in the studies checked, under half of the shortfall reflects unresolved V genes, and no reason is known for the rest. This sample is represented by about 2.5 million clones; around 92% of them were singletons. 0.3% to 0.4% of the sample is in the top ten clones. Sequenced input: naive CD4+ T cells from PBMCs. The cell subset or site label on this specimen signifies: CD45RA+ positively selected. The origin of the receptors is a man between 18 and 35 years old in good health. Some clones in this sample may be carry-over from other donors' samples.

This CDR3 is CASSQDKRSEAFF. For the CDR3, the DNA is TGCGCCAGCAGCCAAGATAAAAGGTCTGAAGCTTTCTTT. V usage is TRBV4-3 and J usage is TRBJ1-1; no definite D call. With 0 bases removed from V and 6 bases from J, the gap between germline ends came to 8 bases. This CDR3 is 13 amino acids long. Germline assignment: CDR1 LGHNA and CDR2 YSLEER.

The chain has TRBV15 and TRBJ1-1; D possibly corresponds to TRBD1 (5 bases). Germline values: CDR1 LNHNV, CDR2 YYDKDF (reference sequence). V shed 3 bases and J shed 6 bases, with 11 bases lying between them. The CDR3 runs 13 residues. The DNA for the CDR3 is TGTGCCACCAGCAGGGGGGGAGGGGCTGAAGCTTTCTTT. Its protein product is CATSRGGGAEAFF. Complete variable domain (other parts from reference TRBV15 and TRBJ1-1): DAMVIQNPRYQVTQFGKPVTLSCSQTLNHNVMYWYQQKSSQAPKLLFHYYDKDFNNEADTPDNFQSRRPNTSFCFLDIRSPGLGDTAMYLCATSRGGGAEAFFGQGTRLTVV.

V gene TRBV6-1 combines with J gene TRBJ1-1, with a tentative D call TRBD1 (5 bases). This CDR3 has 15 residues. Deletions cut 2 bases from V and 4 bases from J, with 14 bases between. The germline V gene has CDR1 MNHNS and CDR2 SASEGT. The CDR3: CASSEFGGEITEAFF. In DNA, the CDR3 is TGTGCCAGCAGTGAATTCGGAGGGGAAATCACTGAAGCTTTCTTT.

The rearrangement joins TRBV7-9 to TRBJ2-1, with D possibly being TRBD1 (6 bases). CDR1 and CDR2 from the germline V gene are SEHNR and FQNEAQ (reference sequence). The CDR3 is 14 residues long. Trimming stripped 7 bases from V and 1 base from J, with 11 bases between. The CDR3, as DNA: TGTGCCAGCAAACCCAGGGGTTCCTACAATGAGCAGTTCTTC. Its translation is CASKPRGSYNEQFF. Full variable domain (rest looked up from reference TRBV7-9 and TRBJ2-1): DTGVSQNPRHKITKRGQNVTFRCDPISEHNRLYWYRQTLGQGPEFLTYFQNEAQLEKSRLLSDRFSAERPKGSFSTLEIQRTEQGDSAMYLCASKPRGSYNEQFFGPGTRLTVL.

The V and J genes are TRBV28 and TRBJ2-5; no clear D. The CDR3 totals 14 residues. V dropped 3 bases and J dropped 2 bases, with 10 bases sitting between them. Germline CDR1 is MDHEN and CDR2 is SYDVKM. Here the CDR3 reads CASSFMPPQETQYF. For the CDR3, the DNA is TGTGCCAGCAGTTTCATGCCTCCTCAAGAGACCCAGTACTTC.

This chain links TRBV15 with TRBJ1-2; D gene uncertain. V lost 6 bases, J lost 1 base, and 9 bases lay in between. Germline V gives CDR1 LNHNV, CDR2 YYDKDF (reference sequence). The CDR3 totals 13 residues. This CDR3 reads CATSPDRNYGYTF. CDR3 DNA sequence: TGTGCCACCAGTCCGGACCGTAACTATGGCTACACCTTC.

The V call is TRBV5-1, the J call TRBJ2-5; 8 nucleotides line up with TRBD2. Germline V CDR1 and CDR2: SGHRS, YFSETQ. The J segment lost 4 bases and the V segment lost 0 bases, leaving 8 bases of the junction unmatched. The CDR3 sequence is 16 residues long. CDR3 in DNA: TGCGCCAGCAGCTTGGCAGCAGCGGGAGCGGTAGAGACCCAGTACTTC. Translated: CASSLAAAGAVETQYF.

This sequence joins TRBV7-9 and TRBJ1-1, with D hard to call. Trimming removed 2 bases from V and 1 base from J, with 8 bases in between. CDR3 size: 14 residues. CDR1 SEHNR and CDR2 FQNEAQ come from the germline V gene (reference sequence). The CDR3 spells CASSLKAENTEAFF. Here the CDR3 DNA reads TGTGCCAGCAGCTTAAAAGCAGAGAACACTGAAGCTTTCTTT.

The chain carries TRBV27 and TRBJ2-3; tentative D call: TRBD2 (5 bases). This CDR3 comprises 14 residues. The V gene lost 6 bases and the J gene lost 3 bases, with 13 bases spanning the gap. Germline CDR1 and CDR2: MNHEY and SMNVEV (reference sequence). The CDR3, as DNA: TGTGCCAGCAGCAGGCCGGGGTGGACAGATACGCAGTATTTT. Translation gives CASSRPGWTDTQYF.